Listed below are T cell receptor beta chains from one sample, sequenced in a study of blood T cell repertoires in COVID-19. The table came from immunoSEQ multiplex PCR; TCRdb's copy has only in-frame clones and leaves some out. This sample has a few hundred thousand clones; around 86% occur once, and the top ten carry about 5%. Sequenced material: PBMCs or T cells enriched from blood (not recorded which). The receptor set was obtained from a woman aged 45-65 years who had recovered from COVID-19. The CDR3 runs from the conserved cysteine through the conserved F or W. A D gene is named only where the DNA matches it firmly. The size of a clone is reported for some rows only, either as once, few or many, or as a class for expanded clones.

TRBD2 | TRBJ2-5 | . | TRBV7-7 | TGTGCTAGCAGCCTCCTAGGGGCGGGGGGAAGAGAGACCCAGTACTTC | CASSLLGAGGRETQYF
. | TRBJ2-3 | . | TRBV6-1 | TGTGCCAGCAGTGAAATAACCGGCGGGCCGGCGAGCACAGATACGCAGTATTTT | CASSEITGGPASTDTQYF
TRBD2 | TRBJ2-2 | . | TRBV11-1 | TGTGCCAGCAACTCCGGGACTAGCAGGTTTCCCGGGGAGCTGTTTTTT | CASNSGTSRFPGELFF
TRBD1 | TRBJ1-1 | few | TRBV30 | TGTGCCTGGAGCCCGACAGGGGATGAAGCTTTCTTT | CAWSPTGDEAFF
TRBD1 | TRBJ1-3 | . | TRBV4-1 | TGCGCCAGCAGCCGCACCGGGACAGGAGCCTCTGGAAACACCATATATTTT | CASSRTGTGASGNTIYF
. | TRBJ1-4 | . | TRBV6-5 | TGTGCCAGCAGTTACGGTGGGGTAAGCGGAAAACTGTTTTTT | CASSYGGVSGKLFF
. | TRBJ2-4 | . | TRBV27 | TGTGCCAGCAGTCCCGGGACACCTTCTTTGGCCAAAAACATTCAGTACTTC | CASSPGTPSLAKNIQYF
. | TRBJ1-2 | . | TRBV27 | TGTGCCAGCAGTTTATCTGGGACAAGCTATGGCTACACCTTC | CASSLSGTSYGYTF
. | TRBJ1-1 | . | TRBV19 | TGTGCCAGTAGGGTCGCAGGGAACACTGAAGCTTTCTTT | CASRVAGNTEAFF
. | TRBJ1-2 | once | TRBV7-2 | TGTGCCACCAGTCCAGACAGGTCGTATGGCTACACCTTC | CATSPDRSYGYTF
. | TRBJ1-5 | . | TRBV4-2 | TGTGCCAGCAGCCAGGAACTCCAGGGTTACCAGCCCCAGCATTTT | CASSQELQGYQPQHF
. | TRBJ1-4 | . | TRBV7-9 | TGTGCCAGCAGCTTCCCTGACGGGGGGAATGAAAAACTGTTTTTT | CASSFPDGGNEKLFF
. | TRBJ2-7 | . | TRBV11-1 | TGTGCCAGCAGCGTTTCCAGGGGTTCCTACGAGCAGTACTTC | CASSVSRGSYEQYF
TRBD1 | TRBJ1-1 | . | TRBV29-1 | TGCAGCGTTGCTGGACAGGGAGGGATCACTGAAGCTTTCTTT | CSVAGQGGITEAFF
. | TRBJ2-5 | . | TRBV18 | TGTGCCAGCTCACCATATTTCTTGGAGACCCAGTACTTC | CASSPYFLETQYF
. | TRBJ1-1 | . | TRBV30 | TGTGCCTGGGCACGACAGTTGGGGATGAACACTGAAGCTTTCTTT | CAWARQLGMNTEAFF
. | TRBJ1-5 | once | TRBV4-3 | TGCGCCAGCAGCCAGAACTGGTTAGGCAATCAGCCCCAGCATTTT | CASSQNWLGNQPQHF
TRBD1 | TRBJ2-3 | . | TRBV11-3 | TGTGCCAGCAGCGAACAAGGGGGCGCAGTCACAGATACGCAGTATTTT | CASSEQGGAVTDTQYF
. | TRBJ1-2 | . | TRBV18 | TGTGCCAGCTCACCAGAGGACATGGGTGGCTACACCTTC | CASSPEDMGGYTF
. | TRBJ1-2 | few | TRBV9 | TGTGCCAGCAGCGCCGACCCTCCTAGGTCCCCCGGTGGCTACACCTTC | CASSADPPRSPGGYTF
TRBD1 | TRBJ1-4 | . | TRBV5-1 | TGCGCCAGCAGCTCACAGGGGGGGAGTGAAAAACTGTTTTTT | CASSSQGGSEKLFF
. | TRBJ2-1 | . | TRBV11-3 | TGTGCCAGCAGCTTAAGCGGGCTTAACAATGAGCAGTTCTTC | CASSLSGLNNEQFF
. | TRBJ2-7 | . | TRBV7-8 | TGTGCCAGCAGCTTATTAGGGGGTAGCGAGAGGTTCTACGAGCAGTACTTC | CASSLLGGSERFYEQYF
TRBD2 | TRBJ2-1 | . | TRBV9 | TGTGCCAGCAGCGTAGGCCCCGCGGGAGCCTACAATGAGCAGTTCTTC | CASSVGPAGAYNEQFF
TRBD2 | TRBJ2-5 | . | TRBV5-1 | TGCGCCAGCAGCCCGAGACTAGCGGGAGGGCCCGGGGAGACCCAGTACTTC | CASSPRLAGGPGETQYF
TRBD1 | TRBJ1-2 | . | TRBV4-2 | TGTGCCAGCAGCCAAGACCCCGGGACAGGGCAGGGGGGCTACACCTTC | CASSQDPGTGQGGYTF
. | TRBJ1-3 | . | TRBV6-1 | TGTGCCAGCAGTGATCCGAGGGCCTCTTTTAGAAACACCATATATTTT | CASSDPRASFRNTIYF